These 17 T cell receptor beta chains share one sample of origin, sequenced in a study of control samples from healthy donors and cancer patients. The method was immunoSEQ multiplex PCR; TCRdb's version includes in-frame clones alone and lacks a portion of them. Here the sample spans 250,000 to 300,000 clones, almost 85% being singletons. Material: PBMCs. All receptors come from a woman aged 55-70 years with lung cancer.

The chain carries TRBV7-9 and TRBJ2-2; D ambiguous. CDR3 size: 14 residues. Germline V gene sequence: CDR1 SEHNR, CDR2 FQNEAQ (reference sequence). The V end was cut by 9 bases, the J end by 2 bases, with 13 bases between. The CDR3 loop is CASELGRNTGELFF. The DNA of the CDR3 is TGTGCCAGTGAGCTCGGCCGCAACACCGGGGAGCTGTTTTTT.

The V call is TRBV5-3, the J call TRBJ1-1; D is undetermined. TRBV5-3 is an open reading frame, and its role is uncertain. The CDR3 totals 8 residues. CDR3 loop: CAVNGAFF. DNA of the CDR3: TGTGCTGTTAATGGGGCTTTCTTT.

The chain uses TRBV6-5 and TRBJ2-3; D gene ambiguous. The CDR3 is 14 amino acids. Germline CDR1 is MNHEY and CDR2 is SVGAGI. Trimming removed 2 bases at V and 1 base at J, with 7 bases between. The CDR3 sequence is CASSYRLGTDTQYF. CDR3 bases: TGTGCCAGCAGTTACCGATTGGGCACAGATACGCAGTATTTT.

The rearrangement links TRBV6-6 to TRBJ1-5; 7 bases align to TRBD1. The ends lost 5 bases at V and 0 bases at J; junction bases unmatched: 4. This CDR3 comprises 15 residues. Germline CDR1 is MNHNY and CDR2 is SVGAGI (reference sequence). The CDR3 protein is CASSLGQYSNQPQHF. The CDR3 region has the DNA TGTGCCAGCAGTCTGGGACAGTATAGCAATCAGCCCCAGCATTTT.

V and J are TRBV28 and TRBJ1-4; tentative D call: TRBD1 (5 bases). Trimming cost V 8 bases and J 7 bases, with 11 bases left between them. Per germline, CDR1 MDHEN and CDR2 SYDVKM. The CDR3 length is 12 residues. The CDR3 DNA follows: TGTGCCAGCGGGAGGGGAAGTGAAAAACTGTTTTTT. Translated: CASGRGSEKLFF.

The chain is built from TRBV7-2 and TRBJ2-1, with 7 bases identical to TRBD1. The CDR3 contains 15 residues. The germline CDR1 and CDR2 sequences are SGHTA and FQGNSA. Germline trimming cut 5 bases from V and 0 bases from J; bases unmatched to any gene: 4. Here the CDR3 reads CASSVDRNSYNEQFF. Written as DNA, the CDR3 is TGTGCCAGCAGCGTGGACAGGAACTCCTACAATGAGCAGTTCTTC.

This rearrangement joins TRBV4-1 to TRBJ1-5; a weak D match, TRBD1 (6 bases). CDR1 is MGHRA and CDR2 is YSYEKL in the germline V gene. The ends were cut back, 6 bases at V and 1 base at J, with 19 bases in the middle. The length of the CDR3 is 17 residues. The CDR3 nucleotides are TGCGCCAGCAGTCGAGCCTACAGGGTTTTGAGCAATCAGCCCCAGCATTTT. Amino acid sequence: CASSRAYRVLSNQPQHF.

The chain carries TRBV5-1 and TRBJ2-5; a possible D gene is TRBD2 (5 bases). Trimming took off 4 bases at V and 9 bases at J, with 19 bases between the two ends. CDR1 is SGHRS, CDR2 YFSETQ, per germline. The CDR3 extends over 14 amino acids. Here the CDR3 reads CASSNNTKSGSQYF. The DNA for the CDR3 is TGCGCCAGCAGCAATAATACCAAGAGCGGATCCCAGTACTTC.

Comment on this clone: Within the sample, other DNA sequences also encode this same CDR3. CDR3 region: CASSLQLNTEAFF. The CDR3 DNA is TGTGCCAGCAGTCTCCAGTTGAACACTGAAGCTTTCTTT. The rearrangement uses TRBV6-5 and TRBJ1-1; the D is unclear. CDR1 is MNHEY, CDR2 SVGAGI, per germline. The CDR3 length is 13 residues. Trimming removed 5 bases at V and 0 bases at J, with 7 bases between.

This clone was counted only a few times. This chain uses TRBV6-1 with TRBJ2-3; 9 positions match TRBD2. The V gene end was trimmed by 1 base and the J gene end by 2 bases; junction bases not matched to a gene: 4. The CDR3 length is 16 residues. Germline V gives CDR1 MNHNS, CDR2 SASEGT. As DNA, the CDR3 is TGTGCCAGCAGTGAAGGACTAGCGGTATACACAGATACGCAGTATTTT. Protein product: CASSEGLAVYTDTQYF.

The chain carries TRBV27 and TRBJ1-1; D might be TRBD1 (5 bases). The CDR3 is 14 residues long. Germline V gene data show CDR1 as MNHEY and CDR2 as SMNVEV (reference sequence). V dropped 5 bases and J dropped 1 base, with 11 bases sitting between them. Written as DNA, the CDR3 is TGTGCCAGCAGTCCTCTTCAGGGGAACACTGAAGCTTTCTTT. Encoded protein: CASSPLQGNTEAFF.

The chain carries TRBV18 and TRBJ2-5; maybe TRBD2 (7 bases). V was pared by 1 base and J by 5 bases, with 23 bases between. The CDR3 extends over 18 amino acids. From germline, CDR1 is KGHSH and CDR2 LQKENI. The CDR3 sequence is CASSPLRGQGVEKETQYF. CDR3 in DNA: TGTGCCAGCTCACCACTGCGGGGGCAGGGAGTGGAGAAGGAGACCCAGTACTTC.

J is TRBJ2-7 and V is TRBV5-5; 8 nucleotides agree with TRBD1. This CDR3 spans 15 amino acids. The germline V gene encodes CDR1 SGHKS and CDR2 YYEKEE (reference sequence). V lost 4 bases, J lost 6 bases, and 12 bases stayed unmatched. The CDR3 sequence: CASSGKDRVGGEQYF. For the CDR3, the DNA is TGTGCCAGCAGCGGAAAGGACAGGGTCGGAGGCGAGCAGTACTTC.

In nucleotides, the CDR3 is TGTGCCAGCAGCTCGGAGAGCAATCAGCCCCAGCATTTT. Translated: CASSSESNQPQHF. The chain employs TRBV11-2 and TRBJ1-5; no clear D. V was clipped by 4 bases and J by 1 base, with 5 bases between them. The germline V gene encodes CDR1 SGHAT and CDR2 FQNNGV. This CDR3 has 13 amino acids.

V and J are TRBV16 and TRBJ1-2; D not resolved. Deletions cut 4 bases from V and 4 bases from J, with 10 bases between. CDR3 length equals 13 residues. Germline CDR1 is KGHSY and CDR2 is FQNENV. CDR3 residues: CASSPRTVYGYTF. The CDR3 region has the DNA TGTGCCAGCAGCCCCCGGACGGTCTATGGCTACACCTTC.

The chain is built from TRBV30 and TRBJ1-2; no clear D. The CDR3 extends over 12 amino acids. Germline CDR1 is GTSNPN and CDR2 is SVGIG (reference sequence). With 3 bases removed from V and 4 bases from J, the gap between germline ends came to 9 bases. This chain's CDR3 is CAWSKASYGYTF. For the CDR3, the DNA is TGTGCCTGGAGCAAGGCCTCCTATGGCTACACCTTC.

This clone was seen more than once but under ten times. This chain connects TRBV5-4 to TRBJ2-1; D remains ambiguous. There are 16 residues in the CDR3. Trimming cost V 1 base and J 2 bases, with 13 bases left between them. The germline gives CDR1 SGHNT, CDR2 YYREEE (reference sequence). The CDR3 DNA reads as TGTGCCAGCAGCTTGAGCTCAGGCAGGACCTACAATGAGCAGTTCTTC. Encoded protein: CASSLSSGRTYNEQFF.